The 32 T cell receptor beta chains presented below share a single source sample, sequenced in a study of Graves' ophthalmopathy and Graves' hyperthyroidism. Scientists amplified the TCR beta CDR3 regions from RNA transcripts. First-round RT-PCR with HTBI primers preceded a second-round multiplex PCR. TCRdb called the multiplex PCR reads again in MiXCR, with one record for every CDR3 protein. The data contain 240,000 or so distinct CDR3 sequences, around 45% of them singletons. Sequences were obtained from peripheral blood. The receptors originated from an adult man with Graves' ophthalmopathy.

This clonotype was detected only a few times. This chain uses TRBV13 with TRBJ2-5; 8 nucleotides agree with TRBD2. This CDR3 spans 13 amino acids. Germline trimming cut 7 bases from V and 2 bases from J; bases unmatched to any gene: 3. Germline CDR1 reads PRHDT; CDR2 reads FYEKMQ (reference sequence). CDR3 sequence (DNA): TGTGCCAGCACACTAGCGGCACAAGAGACCCAGTACTTC. Amino acids: CASTLAAQETQYF.

The genes are TRBV7-9 and TRBJ1-6; a weak D match, TRBD1 (6 bases). The V gene lost 4 bases and the J gene lost 10 bases, with 23 bases spanning the gap. Germline V gives CDR1 SEHNR, CDR2 FQNEAQ (reference sequence). The CDR3 extends over 17 amino acids. The CDR3, as DNA: TGTGCCAGCAGCTCTAAAACAGGGCTACGGTTGGGGTCACCCCTCCACTTT. It translates to CASSSKTGLRLGSPLHF. Drawing the rest from reference TRBV7-9 and TRBJ1-6, the complete variable domain is DTGVSQNPRHKITKRGQNVTFRCDPISEHNRLYWYRQTLGQGPEFLTYFQNEAQLEKSRLLSDRFSAERPKGSFSTLEIQRTEQGDSAMYLCASSSKTGLRLGSPLHFGNGTRLTVT.

As concerns this clonotype: At one end, the junction sequence differs from germline, possibly due to a read error. The chain joins TRBV6-5 to TRBJ2-5; unclear D gene. Germline CDR1 and CDR2: MNHEY and SVGAGI. This CDR3 has 13 residues. The CDR3 bases are TGTGCCAGCAGCCCGGTGTACCAAGGGACCCAGTACTTC. This sequence encodes CASSPVYQGTQYF.

The chain uses TRBV2 and TRBJ2-5, with TRBD2 as a possible D gene (5 bases). The length of the CDR3 is 11 residues. Trimming removed 5 bases from V and 11 bases from J, with 12 bases in between. Germline V gene sequence: CDR1 SNHLY, CDR2 FYNNEI. The CDR3 loop reads CASSPSREQYF. As DNA, the CDR3 is TGTGCCAGCAGTCCCTCGAGGGAACAGTACTTC.

The CDR3 spells CSARDRGLSEQYF. CDR3 DNA sequence: TGCAGTGCTAGGGACAGGGGTCTCTCCGAGCAGTACTTC. The chain uses TRBV20-1 and TRBJ2-7, with 9 bases aligning to TRBD1. The V gene end was trimmed by 3 bases and the J gene end by 6 bases; junction bases not matched to a gene: 6. CDR3 length equals 13 residues. The germline V gene has CDR1 DFQATT and CDR2 SNEGSKA (reference sequence).

The chain joins TRBV19 to TRBJ2-3, with a possible D match to TRBD2 (5 bases). CDR3 length: 13 amino acids. CDR1 is LNHDA and CDR2 is SQIVND in the germline V gene (reference sequence). Trimming took off 6 bases at V and 8 bases at J, with 15 bases between the two ends. In DNA form, the CDR3 reads TGTGCCAGTAGCTGGGGTCGAGGAGGTACGCAGTATTTT. It is translated as CASSWGRGGTQYF.

V gene TRBV24-1 combines with J gene TRBJ1-5, with D perhaps TRBD1 (5 bases). V lost 2 bases and J 6 bases, leaving 13 bases between the germline ends. Germline V gene data show CDR1 as KGHDR and CDR2 as SFDVKD. This CDR3 has 15 amino acids. CDR3 in DNA: TGTGCCACCAGTGATTCGGGGCAGGGCCGTCAGCCCCAGCATTTT. Its protein product is CATSDSGQGRQPQHF.

The chain has TRBV7-3 and TRBJ2-2; TRBD1 matches 8 bases. Trimming removed 5 bases from V and 5 bases from J; junction bases left unmatched: 16. The CDR3 runs 18 residues. Looked up from germline, CDR1 is SGHTA and CDR2 is FQGTGA. The CDR3 coding sequence is TGTGCCAGCAGCGAACGGACAGGGAGGCCACTCGGAACCGGGGAGCTGTTTTTT. This gives the protein CASSERTGRPLGTGELFF.

This clonotype was detected a few times. This chain joins TRBV7-9 and TRBJ1-2, with a tentative D call TRBD1 (5 bases). With 2 bases removed from V and 7 bases from J, the gap between germline ends came to 17 bases. The CDR3 contains 15 residues. Germline V lookup: CDR1 SEHNR, CDR2 FQNEAQ (reference sequence). DNA for the CDR3: TGTGCCAGCAGCTTACTCAGCATGGCTGGGGGTGGCTACACCTTC. Its translation: CASSLLSMAGGGYTF. The full variable domain, its missing parts supplied by reference TRBV7-9 and TRBJ1-2, is DTGVSQNPRHKITKRGQNVTFRCDPISEHNRLYWYRQTLGQGPEFLTYFQNEAQLEKSRLLSDRFSAERPKGSFSTLEIQRTEQGDSAMYLCASSLLSMAGGGYTFGSGTRLTVV.

This clonotype occurred many times. The chain uses TRBV10-3 and TRBJ1-5; TRBD1 matches 10 bases. Trimming at V came to 8 bases and at J to 6 bases, leaving 4 bases not matched to a gene. The CDR3 has 13 amino acids. Germline CDR1 is ENHRY and CDR2 is SYGVKD. CDR3 loop: CAIGGTGVQPQHF. In DNA form, the CDR3 reads TGTGCCATCGGCGGGACAGGGGTTCAGCCCCAGCATTTT.

This clonotype was seen only a few times. The rearrangement joins TRBV9 to TRBJ1-6, with D hard to call. With 5 bases removed from V and 9 bases from J, the gap between germline ends came to 12 bases. CDR1 is SGDLS and CDR2 is YYNGEE in the germline V gene. This CDR3 has 13 amino acids. The CDR3 DNA reads TGTGCCAGCAGATACACAGCGGGTTCACCCCTCCACTTT. This sequence encodes CASRYTAGSPLHF.

A few counts support this clonotype. The chain is built from TRBV20-1 and TRBJ2-7; D may be TRBD2 (6 bases). V lost 1 base, J lost 7 bases, and 14 bases lay in between. The CDR3 extends over 13 amino acids. Germline loops: CDR1 DFQATT, CDR2 SNEGSKA (reference sequence). CDR3 protein: CSARVGGAGEQYF. The CDR3 DNA reads as TGCAGTGCTAGAGTGGGGGGAGCTGGTGAGCAGTACTTC.

This clonotype showed up just a few times. The gene calls are TRBV11-2 and TRBJ2-7, with 7 bases fitting TRBD2. Germline loops: CDR1 SGHAT, CDR2 FQNNGV. The CDR3 covers 18 residues. Trimming cost V 6 bases and J 0 bases; bases outside gene matches: 17. The CDR3 is CASRYQRTPSGLSYEQYF. The DNA of the CDR3 is TGTGCCAGCAGATACCAGCGTACCCCTAGCGGCCTCTCCTACGAGCAGTACTTC.

This clonotype was counted between two and nine times. V and J are TRBV20-1 and TRBJ1-1; 7 nucleotides agree with TRBD1. This CDR3 contains 13 residues. J was trimmed by 3 bases and V by 8 bases; bases with no gene match: 9. Per germline, CDR1 DFQATT and CDR2 SNEGSKA (reference sequence). DNA for the CDR3: TGCAGTCCACTGGGGGACAGAGACACTGAAGCTTTCTTT. It encodes CSPLGDRDTEAFF.

Remarks on this clonotype: The junction does not match germline at one end; this may be a read error. This chain connects TRBV5-1 to TRBJ2-7, with 8 bases identical to TRBD1. Germline V gene data show CDR1 as SGHRS and CDR2 as YFSETQ. The CDR3 extends over 16 amino acids. CDR3 amino acids: CANSSPSGTGNYEQYF. CDR3 DNA sequence: TGCGCCAACAGCTCCCCTTCCGGGACAGGTAATTACGAGCAGTACTTC.

V gene TRBV2 combines with J gene TRBJ2-5, with 10 bases that match TRBD1. Germline-derived CDR1 and CDR2 are SNHLY and FYNNEI. This CDR3 has 13 amino acids. The CDR3 here is CATRQGAQETQYF. The CDR3 nucleotides read TGTGCAACGCGACAGGGGGCCCAAGAGACCCAGTACTTC.

This clonotype was picked up a small number of times. The chain joins TRBV14 to TRBJ2-7; 9 nucleotides match TRBD1. The CDR3 runs 15 residues. Trimming removed 4 bases from V and 0 bases from J; junction bases left unmatched: 4. Germline V gene sequence: CDR1 SGHDN, CDR2 FVKESK. CDR3 residues: CASSPGTGSSYEQYF. Written as DNA, the CDR3 is TGTGCCAGCAGCCCGGGGACAGGGAGCTCCTACGAGCAGTACTTC.

The rearrangement links TRBV7-9 to TRBJ1-4; D call uncertain. Germline assignment: CDR1 SEHNR and CDR2 FQNEAQ (reference sequence). V was cut by 1 base and J by 2 bases, with 11 bases left in between. The CDR3 length is 16 residues. CDR3 bases: TGTGCCAGCAGCTTAGGGGTCCAGAATACTAATGAAAAACTGTTTTTT. It specifies CASSLGVQNTNEKLFF.

This clonotype was observed a handful of times. J is TRBJ2-7 and V is TRBV7-2; tentatively, D is TRBD1 (6 bases). This CDR3 has 14 residues. The V and J ends lost 5 bases and 4 bases respectively, with 15 bases between them. Per the germline V gene, CDR1 is SGHTA and CDR2 is FQGNSA. DNA of the CDR3: TGTGCCAGCAGCCAAAATACAGGGATGTACGAGCAGTACTTC. As protein: CASSQNTGMYEQYF.

This clonotype has ten or more counts. This chain uses TRBV29-1 with TRBJ2-6; perhaps D is TRBD1 or TRBD2 (5 bases each). Trimming pared 6 bases from V and 4 bases from J, leaving 16 bases between. The CDR3 runs 15 residues. In germline, CDR1 is SQVTM, CDR2 ANQGSEA. CDR3 DNA sequence: TGCAGCGTGGGGGACGGTAGACCCGGGGCCAACGTCCTGACTTTC. Translated, it gives CSVGDGRPGANVLTF.

Only a few counts were recorded for this clonotype. The CDR3 loop is CASSVVRTNTGELFF. The CDR3 nucleotides read TGTGCCAGCAGTGTGGTGCGAACGAACACCGGGGAGCTGTTTTTT. The chain links TRBV6-2 or TRBV6-3 to TRBJ2-2; D uncertain. CDR1 and CDR2 from the germline V gene are MNHEY and SVGEGT. The CDR3 covers 15 residues. V lost 5 bases and J 0 bases, leaving 10 bases between the germline ends.

This clonotype occurred a few times. CDR3 in amino acids: CASSGRDSPLHF. CDR3 DNA sequence: TGTGCCAGCAGCGGCAGGGATTCACCCCTCCACTTT. The V call is TRBV9, the J call TRBJ1-6, with D perhaps matching TRBD1 (5 bases). CDR1 and CDR2 from the germline V gene are SGDLS and YYNGEE. This CDR3 is built from 12 residues. V lost 3 bases, J lost 8 bases, and 6 bases lay in between.

CDR3 in DNA: TGTGCCACCAGTGACTGGACAGGGGACTATGGCTACACCTTC. Amino acids: CATSDWTGDYGYTF. The rearrangement joins TRBV24-1 to TRBJ1-2, with 9 bases that match TRBD1. The V segment lost 4 bases and the J segment 3 bases; nucleotides outside the gene matches: 2. This CDR3 is 14 amino acids long. Germline V gives CDR1 KGHDR, CDR2 SFDVKD.

This clonotype showed up just a few times. The genes are TRBV2 and TRBJ1-5, with 9 bases fitting TRBD1. The CDR3 has 16 residues. Looked up from germline, CDR1 is SNHLY and CDR2 is FYNNEI. Trimming took 6 bases from V and 6 from J; bases not matched to a gene: 12. CDR3 coding DNA: TGTGCCAGCAGCCAAGGATTGGGACAGGGAGGTCAGCCCCAGCATTTT. Translating gives CASSQGLGQGGQPQHF.

The rearrangement joins TRBV5-6 to TRBJ2-5; D remains unclear. V gave up 4 bases and J gave up 9 bases, with 19 bases separating them. This CDR3 has 14 amino acids. Germline lookup yields CDR1 SGHDT and CDR2 YYEEEE. CDR3 bases: TGTGCCAGCAGCCTTGGCATGGTAGATCAGGCCCAGTACTTC. Residues: CASSLGMVDQAQYF.

At least ten counts were recorded for this clonotype. The chain is built from TRBV7-2 and TRBJ1-2; 9 bases agree with TRBD1. CDR3 length: 15 amino acids. Germline V lookup: CDR1 SGHTA, CDR2 FQGNSA. V was pared by 7 bases and J by 7 bases, with 13 bases of the junction left unmatched. For the CDR3, the DNA is TGTGCCAGCACCAACAGGGGGGACAGGGCTGCTGGCTACACCTTC. Translated, it gives CASTNRGDRAAGYTF.

The rearrangement uses TRBV15 and TRBJ2-7, with 14 bases lining up with TRBD2. Looked up from germline, CDR1 is LNHNV and CDR2 is YYDKDF (reference sequence). The CDR3 is 15 amino acids. J gave up 6 bases and V 4 bases, and 5 bases lay outside the gene matches. CDR3 bases: TGTGCCACCAGCACCCCCGGGACTAGCGGGAGCGAGCAGTACTTC. Protein product: CATSTPGTSGSEQYF.

This clonotype has more than one count but fewer than ten. V and J are TRBV24-1 and TRBJ2-7; 10 bases agree with TRBD2. The CDR3 has 18 residues. The V and J ends lost 4 bases and 7 bases, in that order; junction bases with no gene match: 18. CDR1 and CDR2 from the germline V gene are KGHDR and SFDVKD. The CDR3 sequence is CATSDGKGTLAGVGEQYF. Here the CDR3 DNA reads TGTGCCACCAGTGACGGAAAGGGGACCCTAGCGGGAGTGGGAGAGCAGTACTTC.

The gene calls are TRBV10-3 and TRBJ1-2, with unresolved D. Germline V CDR1 and CDR2: ENHRY, SYGVKD. The V and J ends lost 6 bases and 6 bases respectively, with 11 bases between them. The length of the CDR3 is 12 residues. CDR3 loop: CAIRRTEHGYTF. DNA of the CDR3: TGTGCCATCAGAAGAACCGAACATGGCTACACCTTC.

The chain recombines TRBV20-1 with TRBJ2-5, with 13 bases aligning to TRBD2. This CDR3 has 16 residues. Germline-derived CDR1 and CDR2 are DFQATT and SNEGSKA (reference sequence). Trimming at V came to 6 bases and at J to 5 bases, leaving 12 bases not matched to a gene. The CDR3 sequence: CSAIRGGLAGLETQYF. Here the CDR3 DNA reads TGCAGTGCAATCCGGGGGGGACTAGCGGGACTGGAGACCCAGTACTTC.

This rearrangement joins TRBV20-1 to TRBJ1-3, with D possibly matching TRBD1 (5 bases). Trimming removed 3 bases from V and 4 bases from J, with 19 bases in between. Germline V gene lookup returns CDR1 DFQATT and CDR2 SNEGSKA (reference sequence). The CDR3 extends over 16 amino acids. Written as DNA, the CDR3 is TGCAGTGCTAGGGGGCCGGCAGGGCTTTTGGGAAACACCATATATTTT. Amino acids: CSARGPAGLLGNTIYF.

This chain uses TRBV19 with TRBJ2-5; possibly TRBD2 for D (6 bases). This CDR3 comprises 15 residues. CDR1 and CDR2 from the germline V gene are LNHDA and SQIVND (reference sequence). With 5 bases removed from V and 3 bases from J, the gap between germline ends came to 16 bases. The chain's CDR3 is CASSPGPREEETQYF. The CDR3 DNA is TGTGCCAGTAGTCCGGGACCCAGGGAGGAAGAGACCCAGTACTTC.